This entry is about one T cell receptor beta chain. Sequence at one end of the junction differs from germline and may be a read error. These data come from a study of blood T cell repertoires in COVID-19. Original processing methods: Nucleated cell number was recorded as an estimate derived from reference gene primer amplification. Sequencing used immunoSEQ multiplex PCR; TCRdb keeps in-frame clones, though not all of them. V, J and clone size were drawn from that table, and D and trimming were deduced from the DNA. The sample consists of 100,000 to 150,000 clones, around four fifths of them appearing once. The CDR3 length is 13 residues. The germline V gene encodes CDR1 SGHDT and CDR2 YYEEEE.

The origin of this receptor is a man aged 60-69 years with acute or convalescent COVID-19. The sample consisted of peripheral blood. The chain has TRBV5-6 and TRBJ1-2; D uncertain. This CDR3 is CASSLLPETPYFF. The CDR3 DNA is TGTGCCAGCAGCTTACTCCCCGAGACACCATATTTCTTC.